This T cell receptor beta chain was identified in a study of blood T cell repertoires in COVID-19 (dated by TCRdb to about 2020). The study in broad terms: Samples from collaborators originated in the United States, Italy and Spain and spanned both the acute and convalescent phases of COVID-19. Where available, HLA class I and class II types were obtained from metadata supplied by the sample provider rather than from assay-based typing. A freely available public database, intended as a resource for researchers studying the immune response to SARS-CoV-2, is where the repertoires were released. The prospective study material was composed of cDNA or gDNA derived from T cells, B-cell-depleted T cells, or PBMCs. The dataset comprised deeply sampled blood TCRbeta repertoires from subjects exposed to, actively infected with, or recovered from COVID-19. The samples were drawn from the first 160 participants of the ongoing ImmuneRACE study and from more than 1,000 subjects provided by 6 global collaborators. The sample metadata nearly always contained a de-identified subject ID, COVID-19 status, age in years and sex. Broader findings and caveats from the paper: How much clinical and demographic metadata was included differed by source and by participant, and the metadata was provided uncurated.

TCRbeta CDR3 regions were amplified from genomic DNA using the immunoSEQ Assay, a bias-controlled multiplex PCR. On the authors' methods: Nucleated cell counts per sample were estimated from amplification of reference gene primers within the assay. To quantify the absolute abundance of each unique TCRbeta CDR3 rearrangement, sequence reads were collapsed and filtered. Productive Simpson clonality was computed per sample as the square root of Simpson's diversity index over productive rearrangements. TCRdb re-hosts the immuneACCESS table, in-frame sequences only. Its copies lack some clones; in the studies checked, an unresolved V gene accounts for under half of them, and the cause for the rest is not known. V and J calls and clone size are given by that table; D and trimming were obtained from the DNA. The sample table records fewer than 100,000 clones; roughly 77% of these occur just once. The ten top clones hold 24% of the sample.

A remark on this clone: Its antigen is currently not known. Base qualities are not provided; no much larger clone lies one nucleotide away.

Whole blood was collected in K2EDTA tubes by collaborating institutions according to the institutions' own protocols. For TCRbeta analysis, collaborator samples were shipped as frozen whole blood, as isolated PBMCs, or as DNA extracted from either sample type. CDR1 SGHAT and CDR2 FQNNGV were looked up in the germline V gene. V is trimmed back by 2 bases and J by 0 bases, and the junction contains 7 bases that no gene match accounts for. Spanning cysteine to phenylalanine, the CDR3 consists of 17 amino acids. Only CDR3 DNA is held: 51 bases, read in frame from base 1. This receptor chain uses TRBV11-2 and TRBJ2-1; TRBD2 lines up with 7 middle nucleotides. What was sequenced was peripheral blood. The receptor was derived from a human donor in a cohort sampled during active COVID-19. The CDR3 corresponds to CASSLTSVGSSYNEQFF. The nucleotide sequence is given as TGTGCCAGCAGCTTAACTAGCGTAGGTAGCTCCTACAATGAGCAGTTCTTC. The entire variable domain, with the stretches around the CDR3 drawn from the reference TRBV11-2 and TRBJ2-1 proteins, is EAGVAQSPRYKIIEKRQSVAFWCNPISGHATLYWYQQILGQGPKLLIQFQNNGVVDDSQLPKDRFSAERLKGVDSTLKIQPAKLEDSAVYLCASSLTSVGSSYNEQFFGPGTRLTVL.